The rows below give T cell receptor beta chains drawn from one sample of a study of Graves' ophthalmopathy and Graves' hyperthyroidism. Each CDR3 protein gets one entry after TCRdb re-called the multiplex PCR reads with MiXCR. Of under 350,000 distinct CDR3 sequences in the sample, about a sixth were seen once. The sample was peripheral blood. All receptors come from an adult man with Graves' ophthalmopathy. Both conserved end residues are part of each CDR3. D genes are given only for firm matches. Clone size is stated in some rows and not others, as once, few, many or a class when expanded.

V: TRBV11-2; D: NA; size: many; J: TRBJ2-7; DNA: TGTGCCAGCCGGGGTCCAAACTACGAGCAGTACTTC; CDR3: CASRGPNYEQYF
V: TRBV6-4; D: TRBD1; size: many; J: TRBJ1-2; DNA: TGTGCCAGCAGTGGCGACAGGGGGCAATATGGCTACACCTTC; CDR3: CASSGDRGQYGYTF
V: TRBV12-3/TRBV12-4; D: NA; size: many; J: TRBJ2-2; DNA: TGTGCCAGCGGGCTAGTCGGGGAGCTGTTTTTT; CDR3: CASGLVGELFF
V: TRBV20-1; D: NA; size: many; J: TRBJ1-5; DNA: TGCAGTGCCCCGCCACCTCGCGGTCAGCCCCAGCATTTT; CDR3: CSAPPPRGQPQHF
V: TRBV20-1; D: NA; size: many; J: TRBJ1-2; DNA: TGCAGTGCTAGTAGACCCACTGGGTATGGCTACACCTTC; CDR3: CSASRPTGYGYTF
V: TRBV12-3/TRBV12-4; D: NA; size: many; J: TRBJ2-7; DNA: TGTGCCAGCAGTTTCCCTGGCGGGTCCTACGAGCAGTACTTC; CDR3: CASSFPGGSYEQYF
V: TRBV7-2; D: NA; size: NA; J: TRBJ2-7; DNA: TGTGCCAGCAGCTTAGCGGGGGGCCCTCGGGAGCAGTACTTC; CDR3: CASSLAGGPREQYF
V: TRBV10-3; D: TRBD2; size: many; J: TRBJ2-3; DNA: TGTGCCATCAGTGCCAGGACTAGCGGGAGGTTGGCAGATACGCAGTATTTT; CDR3: CAISARTSGRLADTQYF
V: TRBV11-3; D: TRBD1; size: many; J: TRBJ2-2; DNA: TGTGCCAGCAGCCGGAGACAGGGTCGGGACACCGGGGAGCTGTTTTTT; CDR3: CASSRRQGRDTGELFF
V: TRBV4-1; D: NA; size: many; J: TRBJ1-2; DNA: TGCGCCAGCAGCCAAGAACCAGGGAGGGACTATGGCTACACCTTC; CDR3: CASSQEPGRDYGYTF
V: TRBV18; D: NA; size: few; J: TRBJ2-1; DNA: TGTGCCAGCTCTCAAGGGGCACCAGGGAATGAGCAGTTCTTC; CDR3: CASSQGAPGNEQFF
V: TRBV29-1; D: NA; size: many; J: TRBJ2-5; DNA: TGCAGCGGCAGACACAGGGGGGGAAGGGAGACCCAGTACTTC; CDR3: CSGRHRGGRETQYF
V: TRBV30; D: NA; size: NA; J: TRBJ2-2; DNA: TGTGCCTGGAGGTGGAGGACCGGGGAGCTGTTTTTT; CDR3: CAWRWRTGELFF
V: TRBV30; D: TRBD1; size: many; J: TRBJ1-5; DNA: TGTGCCTGGAGTGAACAGGGGGCGATTCAGCCCCAGCATTTT; CDR3: CAWSEQGAIQPQHF
V: TRBV30; D: TRBD1; size: many; J: TRBJ1-1; DNA: TGTGCCTGGAGTGTACCCGGGACAGGGGGCACTGAAGCTTTCTTT; CDR3: CAWSVPGTGGTEAFF
V: TRBV12-3/TRBV12-4; D: NA; size: many; J: TRBJ2-7; DNA: TGTGCCAGCAGTTTGGGGCGCGGCGAGCAGTACTTC; CDR3: CASSLGRGEQYF
V: TRBV20-1; D: NA; size: many; J: TRBJ2-7; DNA: TGCAGTGCTTCGCGGGACGCGAGGGGCGAGCAGTACTTC; CDR3: CSASRDARGEQYF
V: TRBV6-1; D: NA; size: many; J: TRBJ2-5; DNA: TGTGCCAGCAGTGAAAGCCCGGTACAAGAGACCCAGTACTTC; CDR3: CASSESPVQETQYF
V: TRBV4-1; D: NA; size: many; J: TRBJ1-2; DNA: TGCGCCAGCAGCCAAGAGGTTGCGGGTGGCTACACCTTC; CDR3: CASSQEVAGGYTF